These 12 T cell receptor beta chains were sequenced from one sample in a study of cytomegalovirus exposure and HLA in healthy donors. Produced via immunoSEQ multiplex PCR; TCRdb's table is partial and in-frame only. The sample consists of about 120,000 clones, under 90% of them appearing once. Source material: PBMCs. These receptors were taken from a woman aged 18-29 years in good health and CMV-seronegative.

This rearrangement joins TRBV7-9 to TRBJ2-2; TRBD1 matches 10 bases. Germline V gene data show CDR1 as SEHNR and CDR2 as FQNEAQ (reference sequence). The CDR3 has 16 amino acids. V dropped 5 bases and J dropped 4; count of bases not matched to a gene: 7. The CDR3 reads CASSPGTGVSTGELFF. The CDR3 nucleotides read TGTGCCAGCAGCCCCGGGACAGGGGTGAGCACCGGGGAGCTGTTTTTT.

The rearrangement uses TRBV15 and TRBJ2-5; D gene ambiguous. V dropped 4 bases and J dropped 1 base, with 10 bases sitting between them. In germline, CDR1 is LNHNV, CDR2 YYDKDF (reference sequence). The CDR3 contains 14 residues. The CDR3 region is CATSNQEIQETQYF. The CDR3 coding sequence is TGTGCCACCAGCAACCAGGAAATCCAAGAGACCCAGTACTTC.

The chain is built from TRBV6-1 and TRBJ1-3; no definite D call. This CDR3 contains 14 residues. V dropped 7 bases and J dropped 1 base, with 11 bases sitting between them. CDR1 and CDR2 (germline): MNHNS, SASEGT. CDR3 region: CASTARVSGNTIYF. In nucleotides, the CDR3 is TGTGCCAGCACTGCCCGGGTATCTGGAAACACCATATATTTT.

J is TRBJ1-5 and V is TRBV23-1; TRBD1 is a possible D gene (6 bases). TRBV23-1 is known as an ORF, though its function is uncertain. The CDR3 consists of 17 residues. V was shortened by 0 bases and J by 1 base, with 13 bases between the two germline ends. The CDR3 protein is CASSQSQVRGSNQPQHF. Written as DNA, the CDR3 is TGCGCCAGCAGTCAATCTCAGGTAAGGGGGAGCAATCAGCCCCAGCATTTT.

This CDR3 is CSIRQDAYEQYF. For the CDR3, the DNA is TGCAGCATAAGACAGGATGCCTACGAGCAGTACTTC. The chain has TRBV29-1 and TRBJ2-7; tentatively, D is TRBD1 (6 bases). This CDR3 contains 12 residues. Per the germline V gene, CDR1 is SQVTM and CDR2 is ANQGSEA. Trimming took 8 bases from V and 2 from J, leaving 13 bases between them.

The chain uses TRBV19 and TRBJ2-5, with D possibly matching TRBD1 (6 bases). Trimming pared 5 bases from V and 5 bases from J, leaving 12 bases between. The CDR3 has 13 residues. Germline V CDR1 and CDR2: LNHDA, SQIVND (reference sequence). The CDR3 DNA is TGTGCCAGTAGTGCCTCTGACAGGGAGACCCAGTACTTC. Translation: CASSASDRETQYF.

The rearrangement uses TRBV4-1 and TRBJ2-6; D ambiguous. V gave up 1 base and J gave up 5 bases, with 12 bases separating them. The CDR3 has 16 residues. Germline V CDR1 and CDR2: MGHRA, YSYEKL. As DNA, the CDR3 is TGCGCCAGCAGCCAAGTTGTCCGGTCCCGGGCCAACGTCCTGACTTTC. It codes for CASSQVVRSRANVLTF.

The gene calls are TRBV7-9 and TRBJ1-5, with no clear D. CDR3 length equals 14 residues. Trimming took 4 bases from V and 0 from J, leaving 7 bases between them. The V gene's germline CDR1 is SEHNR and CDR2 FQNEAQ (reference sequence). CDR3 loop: CASSSEDSNQPQHF. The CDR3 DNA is TGTGCCAGCAGCTCGGAGGATAGCAATCAGCCCCAGCATTTT. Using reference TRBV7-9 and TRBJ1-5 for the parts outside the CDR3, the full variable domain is DTGVSQNPRHKITKRGQNVTFRCDPISEHNRLYWYRQTLGQGPEFLTYFQNEAQLEKSRLLSDRFSAERPKGSFSTLEIQRTEQGDSAMYLCASSSEDSNQPQHFGDGTRLSIL.

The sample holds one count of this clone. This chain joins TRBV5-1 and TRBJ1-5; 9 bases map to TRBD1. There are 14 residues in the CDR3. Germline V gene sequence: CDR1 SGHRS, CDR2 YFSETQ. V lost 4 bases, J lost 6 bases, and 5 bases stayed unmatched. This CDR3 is CASSIGTGTQPQHF. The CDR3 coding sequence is TGCGCCAGCAGCATCGGGACAGGGACTCAGCCCCAGCATTTT.

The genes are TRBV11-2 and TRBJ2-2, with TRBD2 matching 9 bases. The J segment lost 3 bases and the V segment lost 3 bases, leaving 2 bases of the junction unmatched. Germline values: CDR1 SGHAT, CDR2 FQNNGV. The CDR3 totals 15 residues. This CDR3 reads CASSFSGRDTGELFF. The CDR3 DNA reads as TGTGCCAGCAGCTTTAGCGGGAGAGACACCGGGGAGCTGTTTTTT.

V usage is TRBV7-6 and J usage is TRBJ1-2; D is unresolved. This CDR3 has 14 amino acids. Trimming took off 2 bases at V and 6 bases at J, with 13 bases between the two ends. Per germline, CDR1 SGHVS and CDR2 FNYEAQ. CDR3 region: CASSLYGEPDGYTF. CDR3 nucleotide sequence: TGTGCCAGCAGCTTATATGGAGAACCGGATGGCTACACCTTC.

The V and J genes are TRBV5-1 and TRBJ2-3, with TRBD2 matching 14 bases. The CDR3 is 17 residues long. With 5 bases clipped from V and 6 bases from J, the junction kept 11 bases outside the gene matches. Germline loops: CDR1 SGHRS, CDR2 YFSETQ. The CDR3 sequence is CASSLPSGLAGADTQYF. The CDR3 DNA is TGCGCCAGCAGTCTTCCTTCGGGACTAGCGGGAGCTGATACGCAGTATTTT.